These 8 T cell receptor beta chains were all obtained from the same sample, sequenced in a study of blood T cells in healthy people across ages. Next came a second PCR, run for about 6 to 11 cycles, which used a sample-barcoded 5' primer along with a J-beta primer mix. TCRdb itself ran the 5' RACE reads through MiXCR, one entry per CDR3 protein. The sample includes about 2 million distinct CDR3 sequences, around 50% of them seen just once. The sequenced sample was blood. Source of these receptors: a woman aged 35 to 49 in good health.

This clonotype was picked up a small number of times. The chain carries TRBV20-1 and TRBJ2-6; TRBD1 agrees at 9 bases. The CDR3 spans 17 residues. V lost 0 bases to trimming and J lost 0 bases; unmatched junction nucleotides: 3. Germline V gene lookup returns CDR1 DFQATT and CDR2 SNEGSKA (reference sequence). CDR3 DNA sequence: TGCAGTGCTAGAGACGGGACAGGGAACTCTGGGGCCAACGTCCTGACTTTC. As protein: CSARDGTGNSGANVLTF.

This sequence joins TRBV5-6 and TRBJ1-2; D remains ambiguous. Trimming cost V 1 base and J 4 bases, with 11 bases left between them. The CDR3 sequence is 14 residues long. Germline V gene sequence: CDR1 SGHDT, CDR2 YYEEEE. This CDR3 reads CASSLRQDPYGYTF. The CDR3 region has the DNA TGTGCCAGCAGCTTGAGGCAGGACCCCTATGGCTACACCTTC.

The chain recombines TRBV12-3 or TRBV12-4 with TRBJ1-5; D may be TRBD1 (5 bases). This CDR3 has 16 residues. V was clipped by 5 bases and J by 0 bases, with 14 bases between them. The CDR3 nucleotides are TGTGCCAGCAGTCCCGAATACAGGCTTAGCAATCAGCCCCAGCATTTT. Its protein is CASSPEYRLSNQPQHF.

This rearrangement joins TRBV24-1 to TRBJ2-1; 8 bases map to TRBD2. Losses at the gene ends were 9 bases for V and 4 bases for J; bases not matched to a gene: 4. Germline V gene data show CDR1 as KGHDR and CDR2 as SFDVKD. The CDR3 is 13 residues long. The CDR3 loop is CATGGGGYNEQFF. CDR3 coding DNA: TGTGCCACCGGGGGCGGGGGGTACAATGAGCAGTTCTTC.

The chain employs TRBV6-1 and TRBJ2-5, with D unclear. V lost 8 bases and J 5 bases, leaving 12 bases between the germline ends. From germline, CDR1 is MNHNS and CDR2 SASEGT. CDR3 size: 12 residues. The CDR3 DNA sequence: TGTGCCAGCCTTGTCTTTCGGGAGACCCAGTACTTC. This translates into CASLVFRETQYF.

The J gene is TRBJ2-4, the V gene TRBV28; 10 bases are a match to TRBD2. CDR1 is MDHEN, CDR2 SYDVKM, per germline. There are 16 residues in the CDR3. V lost 6 bases and J lost 6; bases outside the gene matches: 11. The CDR3 here is CASSLSLAGALNIQYF. The CDR3 region has the DNA TGTGCCAGCAGCTTGTCCCTAGCGGGAGCCTTAAACATTCAGTACTTC.

The gene calls are TRBV20-1 and TRBJ2-1, with D possibly matching TRBD1 (5 bases). This CDR3 has 15 residues. In germline, CDR1 is DFQATT, CDR2 SNEGSKA (reference sequence). The V gene lost 4 bases and the J gene lost 4 bases, with 17 bases spanning the gap. For the CDR3, the DNA is TGCAGTGCTATGGGGTGGCAGGGTGGGTACAATGAGCAGTTCTTC. It encodes CSAMGWQGGYNEQFF.

The chain links TRBV7-6 to TRBJ2-5, with D perhaps TRBD1 or TRBD2 (5 bases each). The germline V gene has CDR1 SGHVS and CDR2 FNYEAQ. CDR3 length: 13 residues. Trimming removed 7 bases from V and 5 bases from J, with 14 bases in between. Written as DNA, the CDR3 is TGTGCCAGCACTGCAGGTTGGGGGGAGACCCAGTACTTC. Protein sequence: CASTAGWGETQYF.